The present T cell receptor beta chain was sequenced within a study of vaccination effects on CD4 cells after COVID-19. Study at large: Post-vaccine samples followed the second dose by a median of 72 days. Broader study findings: Clones arising from infection and from vaccination showed marked clonal contraction late after vaccination.

Remarks on this clone: Antigen unknown.

The CDR3 extends over 14 amino acids. Germline V gene lookup returns CDR1 LNHDA and CDR2 SQIVND (reference sequence). The ends lost 6 bases at V and 2 bases at J; junction bases unmatched: 6. The method was immunoSEQ multiplex PCR; TCRdb's version includes in-frame clones alone and lacks a portion of them. The sample comprises 30,000 to 40,000 clones, 72% of which are singletons, and 12% rests with the top ten. Before sequencing, viral peptide pools were used by the ViraFEST assay to expand antigen-specific CD4+ T cells. Cultured cells yielded isolated CD4+ T cells after approximately nine days. All participants had two doses of either the BNT162b2 or mRNA-1273 vaccine. The healthy vaccine recipients, who had no prior SARS-CoV-2 infection, showed negative nucleocapsid antibodies. Cultures of under 2.5 million PBMC per well contained approximately 10 IU/ml IL-2 plus 10 ug/ml peptides.

This clonotype originated in a human donor who received a COVID-19 vaccine. The rearrangement uses TRBV19 and TRBJ1-2, with 7 nucleotides matching TRBD1. Sequencing used CD4+ T cells from PBMCs cultured with HCoV-229E spike peptides, obtained after COVID-19 vaccination. CDR3 loop: CASRELQGNYGYTF. CDR3 sequence (DNA): TGTGCCAGTAGGGAACTACAGGGGAACTATGGCTACACCTTC.